This T cell receptor (beta chain) was recovered during a study of cytomegalovirus exposure and HLA in healthy donors. Notes on the study in general: Available immune exposure information covered CMV serostatus only. Later, an analysis showed that TCR beta chains associated with HLA were more clonally expanded than others that were equally common.

After removal of 1 base from V and 1 base from J, the junction contained 3 bases not matched to a gene. CDR3 size: 16 residues. Germline values: CDR1 SEHNR, CDR2 FQNEAQ (reference sequence). Amplification used 60 Vbeta primers and 13 Jbeta primers. Sequencing used immunoSEQ multiplex PCR; TCRdb keeps in-frame clones, though not all of them. Here the sample spans approximately 270,000 clones, about four fifths being singletons. In the case of this clone: Its antigen is unidentified.

J is TRBJ2-4 and V is TRBV7-9; 8 bases align to TRBD1. This TCR was recovered from a girl aged 2 to 9 in good health and CMV-seronegative. Sequencing was done on a sample of PBMCs. The CDR3 nucleotides read TGTGCCAGCAGCTTAGGACAGGGGCTTGCCAAAAACATTCAGTACTTC. As protein: CASSLGQGLAKNIQYF.